This T cell receptor beta chain appears in the sequencing data of a study of blood T cell repertoires in COVID-19. Across the whole study: Collection of acute and convalescent COVID-19 samples took place in the United States, Italy and Spain. T cells, B-cell-depleted T cells, or PBMCs provided the cDNA or gDNA that served as material.

Authors' processing steps: Estimation of nucleated cell counts relied on the amplification of reference gene primers. The table came from immunoSEQ multiplex PCR; TCRdb's copy has only in-frame clones and leaves some out. V and J calls and clone size are given by that table; D and trimming were obtained from the DNA. Altogether 160,000 or so clones are present, roughly 90% being singletons, with the ten largest covering over 15%. This CDR3 is 13 amino acids long. The ends were cut back, 6 bases at V and 1 base at J, with 9 bases in the middle. The germline CDR1 and CDR2 sequences are MNHEY and SVGAGI.

The rearrangement joins TRBV6-5 to TRBJ1-1; D remains unclear. The sequence derives from a man aged 60 to 69 with active or convalescent COVID-19. The sequencing sample was made of peripheral blood. The CDR3 reads CASRSIENTEAFF. Written as DNA, the CDR3 is TGTGCCAGCAGGTCTATTGAGAACACTGAAGCTTTCTTT.